The rows below give T cell receptor beta chains drawn from one sample of a study of T cells in Graves' hyperthyroidism and ophthalmopathy. TCRdb analysed the multiplex PCR reads with MiXCR anew, one entry per CDR3 protein. Found here are 250,000 to 300,000 distinct CDR3 sequences, 13% to 15% of them singletons; the top ten hold roughly 15%. Sequenced material: blood. These receptors were obtained from a woman aged 40 to 50 with Graves' hyperthyroidism that later progressed to Graves' ophthalmopathy. CDR3s include the opening cysteine and the closing phenylalanine or tryptophan. D genes are given only for firm matches. Rows give clone size only sometimes, using once, few, many, or a class for an expanded clone.

clone size: .; D gene: .; J gene: TRBJ1-6; V gene: TRBV9; CDR3 protein: CASSVRDSPLHF; CDR3 DNA: TGTGCCAGCAGCGTCAGAGATTCACCCCTCCACTTT
clone size: many; D gene: TRBD2; J gene: TRBJ2-3; V gene: TRBV27; CDR3 protein: CASSLSPSGKTDTQYF; CDR3 DNA: TGTGCCAGCAGTTTATCACCTAGCGGGAAAACAGATACGCAGTATTTT
clone size: many; D gene: .; J gene: TRBJ1-1; V gene: TRBV15; CDR3 protein: CATSRDFSDTEAFF; CDR3 DNA: TGTGCCACCAGCAGAGATTTTTCCGACACTGAAGCTTTCTTT
clone size: .; D gene: .; J gene: TRBJ1-3; V gene: TRBV4-1; CDR3 protein: CASSPGPTPAVDTIYF; CDR3 DNA: TGCGCCAGCAGCCCCGGTCCTACCCCCGCTGTGGACACCATATATTTT
clone size: many; D gene: TRBD1; J gene: TRBJ1-5; V gene: TRBV28; CDR3 protein: CASSPGDSLYQPQHF; CDR3 DNA: TGTGCCAGCAGCCCTGGGGACAGCCTTTATCAGCCCCAGCATTTT
clone size: many; D gene: .; J gene: TRBJ1-1; V gene: TRBV12-3/TRBV12-4; CDR3 protein: CASSPPGREAFF; CDR3 DNA: TGTGCCAGCAGTCCCCCCGGGCGTGAAGCTTTCTTT
clone size: .; D gene: .; J gene: TRBJ1-5; V gene: TRBV18; CDR3 protein: CASSRQVNQPQHF; CDR3 DNA: TGTGCCAGCTCAAGACAAGTCAATCAGCCCCAGCATTTT
clone size: many; D gene: .; J gene: TRBJ1-1; V gene: TRBV28; CDR3 protein: CASSLIPTLEAFF; CDR3 DNA: TGTGCCAGCAGTCTTATTCCCACCCTAGAAGCTTTCTTT
clone size: many; D gene: .; J gene: TRBJ2-1; V gene: TRBV13; CDR3 protein: CASSLTRGSYNEQFF; CDR3 DNA: TGTGCCAGCAGCTTAACCCGGGGTTCCTACAATGAGCAGTTCTTC
clone size: many; D gene: TRBD1; J gene: TRBJ1-1; V gene: TRBV5-1; CDR3 protein: CASSLTGQPNTEAFF; CDR3 DNA: TGCGCCAGCAGCTTAACGGGACAGCCGAACACTGAAGCTTTCTTT
clone size: many; D gene: TRBD1; J gene: TRBJ2-2; V gene: TRBV5-1; CDR3 protein: CASRSGGQKNTGELFF; CDR3 DNA: TGCGCCAGCAGGTCAGGGGGCCAAAAGAACACCGGGGAGCTGTTTTTT
clone size: many; D gene: TRBD1; J gene: TRBJ2-4; V gene: TRBV27; CDR3 protein: CASRRTTGEGDIQYF; CDR3 DNA: TGTGCCAGCAGACGTACTACAGGGGAAGGGGACATTCAGTACTTC
clone size: many; D gene: TRBD2; J gene: TRBJ2-3; V gene: TRBV28; CDR3 protein: CASRAWGGGTDTQYF; CDR3 DNA: TGTGCCAGCAGAGCGTGGGGGGGGGGCACAGATACGCAGTATTTT
clone size: .; D gene: .; J gene: TRBJ1-3; V gene: TRBV28; CDR3 protein: CASSLPQYSGNTIYF; CDR3 DNA: TGTGCCAGCAGTTTACCACAATACTCTGGAAACACCATATATTTT
clone size: many; D gene: .; J gene: TRBJ1-2; V gene: TRBV11-2; CDR3 protein: CASSLGGMDYGYTF; CDR3 DNA: TGTGCCAGCAGCTTAGGGGGAATGGACTATGGCTACACCTTC
clone size: many; D gene: TRBD2; J gene: TRBJ2-1; V gene: TRBV11-2; CDR3 protein: CASRPLSRSRRDLAGGQFF; CDR3 DNA: TGTGCCAGCAGGCCCCTCTCACGGTCAAGGAGGGACTTAGCGGGAGGGCAGTTCTTC
clone size: few; D gene: TRBD2; J gene: TRBJ2-1; V gene: TRBV6-1; CDR3 protein: CASSRTSGNNEQFF; CDR3 DNA: TGTGCCAGCAGTAGGACTAGCGGGAACAATGAGCAGTTCTTC
clone size: many; D gene: .; J gene: TRBJ1-5; V gene: TRBV12-3/TRBV12-4; CDR3 protein: CASTSGGNQPQHF; CDR3 DNA: TGTGCCAGCACCTCGGGGGGCAATCAGCCCCAGCATTTT
clone size: many; D gene: TRBD1; J gene: TRBJ1-1; V gene: TRBV7-9; CDR3 protein: CASSLETGANTEAFF; CDR3 DNA: TGTGCCAGCAGCTTAGAGACAGGGGCCAACACTGAAGCTTTCTTT
clone size: many; D gene: .; J gene: TRBJ1-1; V gene: TRBV12-3/TRBV12-4; CDR3 protein: CASSFSSEAFF; CDR3 DNA: TGTGCCAGCAGTTTTTCCAGCGAAGCTTTCTTT
clone size: many; D gene: .; J gene: TRBJ2-7; V gene: TRBV27; CDR3 protein: CASSSEDLGLGYEQYF; CDR3 DNA: TGTGCCAGCAGTTCGGAAGACCTTGGCTTGGGCTACGAGCAGTACTTC
clone size: .; D gene: .; J gene: TRBJ2-7; V gene: TRBV2; CDR3 protein: CASNPPSGYEQYF; CDR3 DNA: TGTGCCAGCAATCCGCCGTCAGGGTACGAGCAGTACTTC
clone size: .; D gene: .; J gene: TRBJ1-5; V gene: TRBV6-1; CDR3 protein: CASSETTGGNQPQHF; CDR3 DNA: TGTGCCAGCAGTGAAACAACCGGGGGGAATCAGCCCCAGCATTTT
clone size: many; D gene: .; J gene: TRBJ1-4; V gene: TRBV2; CDR3 protein: CASSDEGGWNEKLFF; CDR3 DNA: TGTGCCAGCAGCGACGAAGGGGGTTGGAATGAAAAACTGTTTTTT
clone size: many; D gene: .; J gene: TRBJ2-5; V gene: TRBV27; CDR3 protein: CASSLSSLVGTQYF; CDR3 DNA: TGTGCCAGCAGTTTATCCTCTCTAGTGGGGACCCAGTACTTC
clone size: medium-sized; D gene: TRBD2; J gene: TRBJ2-1; V gene: TRBV28; CDR3 protein: CASSTGGAGDPYNEQFF; CDR3 DNA: TGTGCCAGCAGTACCGGGGGAGCGGGAGACCCCTACAATGAGCAGTTCTTC
clone size: many; D gene: .; J gene: TRBJ1-5; V gene: TRBV3-1; CDR3 protein: CASSQVQGFQPQHF; CDR3 DNA: TGTGCCAGCAGCCAAGTGCAAGGTTTCCAGCCCCAGCATTTT
clone size: many; D gene: TRBD2; J gene: TRBJ2-3; V gene: TRBV6-2/TRBV6-3; CDR3 protein: CASSYAPLTSGRVTDTQYF; CDR3 DNA: TGTGCCAGCAGTTACGCTCCATTGACTAGCGGGAGAGTAACAGATACGCAGTATTTT
clone size: many; D gene: .; J gene: TRBJ1-5; V gene: TRBV12-5; CDR3 protein: CASGLVMFPSAGGNQPQHF; CDR3 DNA: TGTGCTAGTGGTTTGGTAATGTTCCCCTCGGCGGGGGGCAATCAGCCCCAGCATTTT
clone size: many; D gene: .; J gene: TRBJ2-7; V gene: TRBV6-1; CDR3 protein: CASSVQGIYEQYF; CDR3 DNA: TGTGCCAGCAGTGTCCAGGGAATCTACGAGCAGTACTTC
clone size: few; D gene: TRBD2; J gene: TRBJ2-1; V gene: TRBV14; CDR3 protein: CASSPHGASGPYNEQFF; CDR3 DNA: TGTGCCAGCAGCCCCCATGGGGCTAGCGGGCCCTACAATGAGCAGTTCTTC
clone size: few; D gene: TRBD1; J gene: TRBJ2-7; V gene: TRBV11-2; CDR3 protein: CASNPRLDRGTYEQYF; CDR3 DNA: TGTGCCAGCAACCCTCGCCTGGACAGGGGCACCTACGAGCAGTACTTC
clone size: many; D gene: .; J gene: TRBJ2-1; V gene: TRBV27; CDR3 protein: CASSFMGAINEQFF; CDR3 DNA: TGTGCCAGCAGTTTCATGGGCGCGATCAATGAGCAGTTCTTC
clone size: many; D gene: .; J gene: TRBJ1-2; V gene: TRBV7-2; CDR3 protein: CASTSEVFYGGYTF; CDR3 DNA: TGTGCCAGCACCTCAGAAGTGTTTTATGGTGGCTACACCTTC
clone size: .; D gene: .; J gene: TRBJ1-2; V gene: TRBV28; CDR3 protein: CASSLFLGTVYGYTF; CDR3 DNA: TGTGCCAGCAGTTTATTTCTCGGGACGGTTTATGGCTACACCTTC
clone size: many; D gene: .; J gene: TRBJ1-6; V gene: TRBV10-1; CDR3 protein: CASSGCYRVESPLHF; CDR3 DNA: TGCGCCAGCAGTGGGTGTTACAGGGTAGAATCACCCCTCCACTTT
clone size: many; D gene: .; J gene: TRBJ2-3; V gene: TRBV20-1; CDR3 protein: CSARSAQTPDTQYF; CDR3 DNA: TGCAGTGCTAGGAGCGCCCAGACTCCAGATACGCAGTATTTT
clone size: .; D gene: .; J gene: TRBJ1-3; V gene: TRBV10-3; CDR3 protein: CAISESSFFGQRGNTIYF; CDR3 DNA: TGTGCCATCAGTGAGTCTAGCTTTTTCGGACAGAGAGGAAACACCATATATTTT
clone size: many; D gene: .; J gene: TRBJ2-5; V gene: TRBV11-3; CDR3 protein: CASSSGEGETQYF; CDR3 DNA: TGTGCCAGCAGCTCAGGGGAAGGGGAGACCCAGTACTTC
clone size: .; D gene: .; J gene: TRBJ1-6; V gene: TRBV11-3; CDR3 protein: CASSFRSSYNSPLHF; CDR3 DNA: TGTGCCAGCAGCTTCCGGAGCTCCTATAATTCACCCCTCCACTTT
clone size: .; D gene: .; J gene: TRBJ1-2; V gene: TRBV18; CDR3 protein: CASSPYSQNSNYGYTF; CDR3 DNA: TGTGCCAGCTCTCCTTATTCACAGAATTCTAACTATGGCTACACCTTC
clone size: .; D gene: .; J gene: TRBJ2-7; V gene: TRBV20-1; CDR3 protein: CSARGRGPYEQYF; CDR3 DNA: TGCAGTGCTAGAGGCAGGGGACCCTACGAGCAGTACTTC